A selection of T cell receptor beta chains follows, all from one sample in a study of blood T cells in healthy people across ages. Each CDR3 protein gets one entry after TCRdb re-called the 5' RACE reads with MiXCR. The repertoire holds roughly 720,000 distinct CDR3 sequences, with approximately 55% as singletons. Input material: blood. Receptors were obtained from a man older than 75 in good health. Both conserved end residues are part of each CDR3. The order of the fields is J gene, V gene, CDR3 protein.

J gene: TRBJ1-2
V gene: TRBV18
CDR3 protein: CASSPGNDYGYTF

J gene: TRBJ2-7
V gene: TRBV19
CDR3 protein: CASSPGGRPFEQYF

J gene: TRBJ1-6
V gene: TRBV12-3/TRBV12-4
CDR3 protein: CASSFAGSPLHF

J gene: TRBJ2-5
V gene: TRBV5-1
CDR3 protein: CASSRNQETQYF

J gene: TRBJ2-3
V gene: TRBV12-3/TRBV12-4
CDR3 protein: CASSRSRSRAMNTDAQYF

J gene: TRBJ1-2
V gene: TRBV4-1
CDR3 protein: CASSQAGGADYGYTF

J gene: TRBJ2-3
V gene: TRBV24-1
CDR3 protein: CATSDPDRGTDTQYF

J gene: TRBJ1-2
V gene: TRBV12-3/TRBV12-4
CDR3 protein: CASAKWGQEGYTF

J gene: TRBJ2-7
V gene: TRBV28
CDR3 protein: CASSPNFSGSGYEQYF

J gene: TRBJ1-6
V gene: TRBV14
CDR3 protein: CASSRDRGNSPLHF

J gene: TRBJ2-1
V gene: TRBV27
CDR3 protein: CASSLLAEPYNEQFF

J gene: TRBJ1-1
V gene: TRBV18
CDR3 protein: CASSEVNTEAFF

J gene: TRBJ1-1
V gene: TRBV7-2
CDR3 protein: CASSRRAGLWTEAFF

J gene: TRBJ2-7
V gene: TRBV7-9
CDR3 protein: CASSGKGPYEQYF

J gene: TRBJ2-1
V gene: TRBV28
CDR3 protein: CASSLFSGSGPPGEFF

J gene: TRBJ2-5
V gene: TRBV12-3/TRBV12-4
CDR3 protein: CASSPQGGEETQYF